The text below deals with one T cell receptor (beta chain). V was pared by 3 bases and J by 4 bases, with 10 bases of the junction left unmatched. Per germline, CDR1 SEHNR and CDR2 FQNEAQ (reference sequence). The CDR3 totals 17 residues. This specimen belongs to a study of blood T cell repertoires in COVID-19. Study-wide context: Sites across the United States, Italy and Spain contributed samples from acute and convalescent COVID-19. PBMCs, B-cell-depleted T cells, or T cells were the source of the cDNA or gDNA that made up the material.

Per the original data handling: Reference gene primer amplification in the assay estimated nucleated cell counts. The table came from immunoSEQ multiplex PCR; TCRdb's copy has only in-frame clones and leaves some out. V and J calls and clone size are those listed in that table; D and trimming were worked out from the DNA. The sample shows 250,000 or so clones, around nine tenths of them seen only once. V usage is TRBV7-9 and J usage is TRBJ2-1; TRBD2 matches at 9 bases. The receptor was derived from a man at least 80 years old with acute or convalescent COVID-19. The material sequenced was peripheral blood. CDR3 region: CASSFLTMREGYNEQFF. CDR3 in DNA: TGTGCCAGCAGCTTTCTTACAATGCGGGAGGGATACAATGAGCAGTTCTTC.